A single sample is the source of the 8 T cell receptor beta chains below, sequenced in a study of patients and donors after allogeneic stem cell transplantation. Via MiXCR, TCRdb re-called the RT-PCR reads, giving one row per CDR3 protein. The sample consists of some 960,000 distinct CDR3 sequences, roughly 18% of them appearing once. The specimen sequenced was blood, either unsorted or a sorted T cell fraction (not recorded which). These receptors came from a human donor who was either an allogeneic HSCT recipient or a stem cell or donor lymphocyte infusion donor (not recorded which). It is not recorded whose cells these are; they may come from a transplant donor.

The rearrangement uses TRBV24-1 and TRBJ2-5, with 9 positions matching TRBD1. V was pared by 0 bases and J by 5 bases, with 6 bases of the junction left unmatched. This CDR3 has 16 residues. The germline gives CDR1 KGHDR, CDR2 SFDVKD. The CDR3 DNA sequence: TGTGCCACCAGTGATTTGCTGGGGACAGGGAGGGAGACCCAGTACTTC. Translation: CATSDLLGTGRETQYF.

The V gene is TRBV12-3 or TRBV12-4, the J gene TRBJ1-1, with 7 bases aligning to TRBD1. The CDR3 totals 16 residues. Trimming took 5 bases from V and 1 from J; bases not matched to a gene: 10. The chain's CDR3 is CASSPSTGLGNTEAFF. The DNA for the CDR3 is TGTGCCAGCAGTCCGTCGACAGGGCTAGGGAACACTGAAGCTTTCTTT.

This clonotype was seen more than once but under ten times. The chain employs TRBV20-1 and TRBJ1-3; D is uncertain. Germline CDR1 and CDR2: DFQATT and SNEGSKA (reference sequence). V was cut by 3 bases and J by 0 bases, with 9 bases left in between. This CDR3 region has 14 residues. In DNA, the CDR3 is TGCAGTGCTAGGCAGGCGACCTCTGGAAACACCATATATTTT. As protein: CSARQATSGNTIYF.

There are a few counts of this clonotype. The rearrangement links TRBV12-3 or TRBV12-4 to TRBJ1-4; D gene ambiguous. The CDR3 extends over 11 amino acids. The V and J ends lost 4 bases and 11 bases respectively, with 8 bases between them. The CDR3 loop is CASSSAGKLFF. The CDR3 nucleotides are TGTGCCAGCAGTTCGGCTGGGAAACTGTTTTTT.

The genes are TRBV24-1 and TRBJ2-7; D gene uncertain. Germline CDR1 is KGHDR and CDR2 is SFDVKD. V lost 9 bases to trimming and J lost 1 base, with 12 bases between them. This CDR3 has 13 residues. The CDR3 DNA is TGTGCCACCTCCCCGGCAGGATCCTACGAGCAGTACTTC. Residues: CATSPAGSYEQYF.

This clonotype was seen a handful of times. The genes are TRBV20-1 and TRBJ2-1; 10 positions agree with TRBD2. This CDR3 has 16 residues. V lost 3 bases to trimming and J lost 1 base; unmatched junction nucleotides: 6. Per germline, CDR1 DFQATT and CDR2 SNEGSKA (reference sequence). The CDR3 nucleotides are TGCAGTGCTAGGTTCGGACTAGCGGCTTCCTACAATGAGCAGTTCTTC. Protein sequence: CSARFGLAASYNEQFF.

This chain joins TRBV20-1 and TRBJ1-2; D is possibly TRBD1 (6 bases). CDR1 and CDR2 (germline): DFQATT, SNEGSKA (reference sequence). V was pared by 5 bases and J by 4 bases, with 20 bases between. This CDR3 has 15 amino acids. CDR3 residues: CSAPTRGGFGYGYTF. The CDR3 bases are TGCAGTGCTCCAACCAGGGGAGGTTTCGGCTATGGCTACACCTTC.

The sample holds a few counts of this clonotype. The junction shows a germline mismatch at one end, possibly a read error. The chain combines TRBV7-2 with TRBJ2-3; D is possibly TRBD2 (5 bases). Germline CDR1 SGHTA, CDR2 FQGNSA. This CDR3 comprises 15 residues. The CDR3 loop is CASSLSFGIPDTQYF. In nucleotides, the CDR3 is TGTGCCAGCAGCTTATCTTTCGGGATCCCAGATACACAGTATTTT. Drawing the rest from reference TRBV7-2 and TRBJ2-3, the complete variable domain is GAGVSQSPSNKVTEKGKDVELRCDPISGHTALYWYRQSLGQGLEFLIYFQGNSAPDKSGLPSDRFSAERTGGSVSTLTIQRTQQEDSAVYLCASSLSFGIPDTQYFGPGTRLTVL.